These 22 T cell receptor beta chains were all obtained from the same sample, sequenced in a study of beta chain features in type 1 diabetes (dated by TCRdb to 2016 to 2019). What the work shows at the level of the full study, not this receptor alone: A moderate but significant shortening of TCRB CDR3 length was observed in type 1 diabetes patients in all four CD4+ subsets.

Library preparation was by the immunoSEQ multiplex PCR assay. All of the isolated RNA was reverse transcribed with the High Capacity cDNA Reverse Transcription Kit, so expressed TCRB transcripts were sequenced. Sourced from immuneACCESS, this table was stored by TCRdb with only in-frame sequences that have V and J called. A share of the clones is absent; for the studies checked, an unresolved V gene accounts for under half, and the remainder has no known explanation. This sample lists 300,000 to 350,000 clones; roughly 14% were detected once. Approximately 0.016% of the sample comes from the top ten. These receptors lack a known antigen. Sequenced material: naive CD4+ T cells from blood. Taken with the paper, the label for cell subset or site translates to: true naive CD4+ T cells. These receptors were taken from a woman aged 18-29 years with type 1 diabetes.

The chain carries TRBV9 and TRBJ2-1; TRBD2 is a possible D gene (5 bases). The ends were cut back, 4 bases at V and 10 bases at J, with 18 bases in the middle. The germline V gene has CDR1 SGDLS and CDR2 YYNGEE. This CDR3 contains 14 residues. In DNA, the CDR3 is TGTGCCAGCAGCCCCCGCCCCACGTCGGGGGAGCAGTTCTTC. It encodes CASSPRPTSGEQFF.

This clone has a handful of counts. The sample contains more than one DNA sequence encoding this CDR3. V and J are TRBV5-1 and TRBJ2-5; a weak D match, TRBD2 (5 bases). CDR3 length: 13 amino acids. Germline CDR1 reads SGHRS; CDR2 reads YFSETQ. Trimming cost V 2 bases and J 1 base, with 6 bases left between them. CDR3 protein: CASSLAVQETQYF. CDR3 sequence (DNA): TGCGCCAGCAGCTTAGCGGTCCAAGAGACCCAGTACTTC.

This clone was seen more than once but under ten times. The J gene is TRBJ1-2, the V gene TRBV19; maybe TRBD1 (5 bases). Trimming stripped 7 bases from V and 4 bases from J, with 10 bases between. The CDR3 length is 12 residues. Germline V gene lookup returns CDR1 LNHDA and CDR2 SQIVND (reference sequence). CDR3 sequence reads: CASTGNVYGYTF. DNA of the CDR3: TGTGCCAGTACAGGGAACGTCTATGGCTACACCTTC.

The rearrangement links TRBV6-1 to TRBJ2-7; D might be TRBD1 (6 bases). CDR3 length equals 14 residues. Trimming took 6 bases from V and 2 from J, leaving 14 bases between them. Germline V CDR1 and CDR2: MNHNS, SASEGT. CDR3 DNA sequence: TGTGCCAGCAGACGACAGGACCTTGCCTACGAGCAGTACGTC. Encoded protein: CASRRQDLAYEQYV.

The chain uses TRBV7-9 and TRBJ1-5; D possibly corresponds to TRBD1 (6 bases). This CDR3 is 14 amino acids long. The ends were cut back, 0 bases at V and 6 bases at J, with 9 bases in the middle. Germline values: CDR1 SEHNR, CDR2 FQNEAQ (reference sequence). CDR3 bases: TGTGCCAGCAGCTTAGCGGACAGCGGTCAGCCCCAGCATTTT. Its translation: CASSLADSGQPQHF.

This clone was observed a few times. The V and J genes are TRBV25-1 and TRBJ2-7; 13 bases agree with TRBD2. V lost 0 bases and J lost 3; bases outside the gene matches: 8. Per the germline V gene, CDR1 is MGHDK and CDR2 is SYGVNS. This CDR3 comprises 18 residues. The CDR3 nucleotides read TGTGCCAGCAGTGAATACAGGACTAGCGGGAGACCTAACTACGAGCAGTACTTC. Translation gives CASSEYRTSGRPNYEQYF.

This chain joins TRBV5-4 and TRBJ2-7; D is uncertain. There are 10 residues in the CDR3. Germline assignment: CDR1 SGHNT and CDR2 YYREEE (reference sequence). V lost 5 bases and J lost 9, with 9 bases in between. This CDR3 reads CASSLGRQYV. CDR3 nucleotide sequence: TGTGCCAGCAGTCTGGGCAGGCAGTACGTC.

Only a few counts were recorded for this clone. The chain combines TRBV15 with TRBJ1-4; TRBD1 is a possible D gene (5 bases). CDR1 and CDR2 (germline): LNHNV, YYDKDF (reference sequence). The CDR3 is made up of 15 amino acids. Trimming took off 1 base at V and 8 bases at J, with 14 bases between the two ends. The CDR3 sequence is CATSRVVGVFEKLFF. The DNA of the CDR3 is TGTGCCACCAGCAGAGTCGTAGGGGTATTCGAAAAACTGTTTTTT.

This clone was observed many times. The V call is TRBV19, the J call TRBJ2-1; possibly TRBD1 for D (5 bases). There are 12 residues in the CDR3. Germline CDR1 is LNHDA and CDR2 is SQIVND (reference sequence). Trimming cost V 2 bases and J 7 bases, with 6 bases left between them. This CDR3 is CASSIKGNEQFF. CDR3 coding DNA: TGTGCCAGTAGTATAAAGGGGAATGAGCAGTTCTTC.

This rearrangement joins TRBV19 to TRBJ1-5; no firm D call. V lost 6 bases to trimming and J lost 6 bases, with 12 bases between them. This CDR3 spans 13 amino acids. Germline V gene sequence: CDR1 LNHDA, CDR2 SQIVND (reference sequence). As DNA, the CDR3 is TGTGCCAGTAGCCCGGCGGGTGTTCAGCCCCAGCATTTT. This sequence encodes CASSPAGVQPQHF.

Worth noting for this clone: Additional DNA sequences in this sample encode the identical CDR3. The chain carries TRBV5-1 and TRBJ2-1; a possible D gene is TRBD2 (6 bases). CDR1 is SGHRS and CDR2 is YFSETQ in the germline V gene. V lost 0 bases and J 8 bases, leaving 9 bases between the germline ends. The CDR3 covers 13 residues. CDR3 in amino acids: CASSLDRRDEQFF. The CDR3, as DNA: TGCGCCAGCAGCTTGGATCGGAGGGATGAGCAGTTCTTC.

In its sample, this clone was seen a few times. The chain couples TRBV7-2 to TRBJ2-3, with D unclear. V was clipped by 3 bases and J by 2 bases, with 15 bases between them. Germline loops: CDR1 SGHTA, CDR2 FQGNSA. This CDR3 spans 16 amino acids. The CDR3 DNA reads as TGTGCCAGCAGCTTTTCCTTTGCTAGGTCCACAGATACGCAGTATTTT. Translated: CASSFSFARSTDTQYF.

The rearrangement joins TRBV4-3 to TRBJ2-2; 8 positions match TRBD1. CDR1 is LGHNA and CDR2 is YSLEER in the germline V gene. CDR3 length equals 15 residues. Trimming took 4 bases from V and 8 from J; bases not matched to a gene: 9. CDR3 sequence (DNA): TGCGCCAGCAGCCGAGACAGGGGCTGGGCGGGGGAGCTGTTTTTT. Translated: CASSRDRGWAGELFF.

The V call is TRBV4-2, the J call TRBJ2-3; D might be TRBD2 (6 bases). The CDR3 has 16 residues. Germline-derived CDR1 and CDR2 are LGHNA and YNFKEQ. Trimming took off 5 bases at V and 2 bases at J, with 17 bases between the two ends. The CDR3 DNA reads TGTGCCAGCAGCAACACCCCAGCGGGCCACACAGATACGCAGTATTTT. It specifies CASSNTPAGHTDTQYF.

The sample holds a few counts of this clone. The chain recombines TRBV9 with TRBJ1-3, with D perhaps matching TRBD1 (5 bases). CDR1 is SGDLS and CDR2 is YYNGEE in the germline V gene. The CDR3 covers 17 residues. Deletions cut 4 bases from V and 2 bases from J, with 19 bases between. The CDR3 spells CASSQSAGGSAGNTIYF. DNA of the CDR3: TGTGCCAGCAGCCAAAGTGCGGGGGGTTCGGCTGGAAACACCATATATTTT.

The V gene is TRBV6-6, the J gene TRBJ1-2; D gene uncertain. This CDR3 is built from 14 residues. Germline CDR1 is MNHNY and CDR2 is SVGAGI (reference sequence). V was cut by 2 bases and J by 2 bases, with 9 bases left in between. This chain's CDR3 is CASSYSEGNYGYTF. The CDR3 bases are TGTGCCAGCAGTTACAGTGAGGGAAACTATGGCTACACCTTC.

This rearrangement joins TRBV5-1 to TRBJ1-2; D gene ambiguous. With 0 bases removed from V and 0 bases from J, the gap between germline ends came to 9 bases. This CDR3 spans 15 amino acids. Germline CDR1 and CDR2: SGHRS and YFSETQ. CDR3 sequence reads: CASSLVGIANYGYTF. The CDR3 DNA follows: TGCGCCAGCAGCTTGGTCGGGATAGCTAACTATGGCTACACCTTC.

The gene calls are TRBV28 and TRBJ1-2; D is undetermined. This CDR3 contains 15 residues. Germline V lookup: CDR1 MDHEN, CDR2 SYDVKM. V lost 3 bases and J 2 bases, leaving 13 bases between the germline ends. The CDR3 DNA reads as TGTGCCAGCAGTTTGGGAGGCGCGACCAACTATGGCTACACCTTC. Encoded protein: CASSLGGATNYGYTF.

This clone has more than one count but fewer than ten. The CDR3 reads CATSRELPGGELFF. The CDR3 DNA reads TGTGCCACCAGCAGAGAACTACCCGGGGGGGAACTGTTTTTT. The chain has TRBV15 and TRBJ1-4, with D possibly TRBD1 on 5 matching bases. The CDR3 covers 14 residues. Germline V lookup: CDR1 LNHNV, CDR2 YYDKDF (reference sequence). Trimming took 0 bases from V and 12 from J, leaving 14 bases between them. The full variable domain, its missing parts supplied by reference TRBV15 and TRBJ1-4, is DAMVIQNPRYQVTQFGKPVTLSCSQTLNHNVMYWYQQKSSQAPKLLFHYYDKDFNNEADTPDNFQSRRPNTSFCFLDIRSPGLGDTAMYLCATSRELPGGELFFGSGTQLSVL.

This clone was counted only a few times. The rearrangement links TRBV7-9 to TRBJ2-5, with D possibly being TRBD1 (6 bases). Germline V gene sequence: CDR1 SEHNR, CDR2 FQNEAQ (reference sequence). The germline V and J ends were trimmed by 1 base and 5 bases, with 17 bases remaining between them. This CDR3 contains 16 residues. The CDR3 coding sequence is TGTGCCAGCAGCTTAGGCGTACAGGGTATGGGTGAGACCCAGTACTTC. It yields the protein CASSLGVQGMGETQYF.

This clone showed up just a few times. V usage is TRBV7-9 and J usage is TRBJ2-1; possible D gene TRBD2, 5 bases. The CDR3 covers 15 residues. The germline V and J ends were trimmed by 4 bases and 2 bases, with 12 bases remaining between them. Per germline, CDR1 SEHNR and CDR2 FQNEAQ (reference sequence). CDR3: CASSSTGSTYNEQFF. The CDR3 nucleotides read TGTGCCAGCAGCTCTACGGGGAGTACCTACAATGAGCAGTTCTTC. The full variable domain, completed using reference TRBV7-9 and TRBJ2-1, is DTGVSQNPRHKITKRGQNVTFRCDPISEHNRLYWYRQTLGQGPEFLTYFQNEAQLEKSRLLSDRFSAERPKGSFSTLEIQRTEQGDSAMYLCASSSTGSTYNEQFFGPGTRLTVL.

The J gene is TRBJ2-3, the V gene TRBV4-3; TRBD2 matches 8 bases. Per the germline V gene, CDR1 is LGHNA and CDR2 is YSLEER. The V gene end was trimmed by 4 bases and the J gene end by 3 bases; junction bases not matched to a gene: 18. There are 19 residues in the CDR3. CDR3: CASSPSRGALRLATDTQYF. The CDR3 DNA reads TGCGCCAGCAGCCCGTCGCGGGGGGCGTTGAGACTAGCGACAGATACGCAGTATTTT.